The rows below give T cell receptor beta chains drawn from one sample of a study of CD8+CD57+ T cells in acquired aplastic anemia. MiXCR, applied by TCRdb to the reads, yields one record per CDR3 protein. The sample yields 60,000 to 75,000 distinct CDR3 sequences, less than 65% seen once. Sequencing was carried out using sorted CD4+, CD8+, or CD8+CD57+ T cells (not recorded which) from PBMCs. These receptors all come from a human donor in good health, serving as a control. The CDR3 runs from the conserved cysteine through the conserved F or W. D genes are given only for firm matches. Rows give clone size only sometimes, using once, few, many, or a class for an expanded clone.

size: NA; J: TRBJ1-6; D: TRBD1; V: TRBV6-1; CDR3: CASSSDRGLTPLHF; DNA: TGTGCCAGCAGCTCGGACAGGGGGCTAACACCCCTCCACTTT
size: NA; J: TRBJ2-5; D: TRBD1; V: TRBV20-1; CDR3: CSAQPTGGLLF; DNA: TGCAGTGCGCAGCCGACAGGGGGTCTTTTATTC
size: few; J: TRBJ2-3; D: TRBD2; V: TRBV29-1; CDR3: CSVARTSEDTQYF; DNA: TGCAGCGTCGCAAGGACTAGCGAGGATACGCAGTATTTT
size: many; J: TRBJ2-1; D: TRBD2; V: TRBV12-3/TRBV12-4; CDR3: CASSLPGLAAFHNEQFF; DNA: TGTGCCAGCAGTTTACCGGGACTAGCGGCCTTTCACAATGAGCAGTTCTTC
size: many; J: TRBJ2-7; D: NA; V: TRBV30; CDR3: CAWSLGNYEQYF; DNA: TGTGCCTGGAGTTTGGGTAACTACGAGCAGTACTTC
size: many; J: TRBJ2-7; D: NA; V: TRBV20-1; CDR3: CSAQITTKSPEQYF; DNA: TGCAGTGCGCAGATCACGACGAAATCGCCCGAGCAGTACTTC
size: NA; J: TRBJ2-7; D: TRBD2; V: TRBV7-6; CDR3: CTSSWAGGFNYNEQFF; DNA: TGTACCAGCAGCTGGGCGGGAGGGTTCAACTACAATGAGCAATTCTTC
size: many; J: TRBJ1-1; D: TRBD1; V: TRBV18; CDR3: CASSPPGPGGTEAFF; DNA: TGTGCCAGCTCACCACCGGGACCAGGGGGCACTGAAGCTTTCTTT
size: medium-sized; J: TRBJ2-7; D: NA; V: TRBV2; CDR3: CASSIQGDFGEQYF; DNA: TGTGCCAGCAGTATACAGGGCGACTTTGGGGAGCAGTACTTC
size: NA; J: TRBJ2-1; D: NA; V: TRBV24-1; CDR3: CATSDPPRDEQFF; DNA: TGTGCCACCAGTGACCCACCTAGGGATGAGCAGTTCTTC
size: NA; J: TRBJ2-2; D: TRBD2; V: TRBV4-1; CDR3: CASSTGTSGRTGELFF; DNA: TGCGCCAGCAGCACCGGGACTAGCGGGAGAACCGGGGAGCTGTTTTTT
size: NA; J: TRBJ2-7; D: TRBD1; V: TRBV5-1; CDR3: CASSLRGQGIYEQYF; DNA: TGCGCCAGCAGCCTTAGGGGACAGGGGATTTACGAGCAGTACTTC
size: NA; J: TRBJ1-3; D: NA; V: TRBV7-8; CDR3: CASSPTHREDGNTIYF; DNA: TGTGCCAGCAGCCCGACCCACAGGGAGGACGGAAACACCATATATTTT
size: once; J: TRBJ1-1; D: TRBD1; V: TRBV29-1; CDR3: CSVVTGGLTEAFF; DNA: TGCAGCGTGGTAACAGGGGGTCTTACTGAAGCTTTCTTT
size: medium-sized; J: TRBJ1-1; D: NA; V: TRBV2; CDR3: CASSLGRRGLAFF; DNA: TGTGCCAGCAGTTTGGGGAGAAGGGGGTTGGCTTTCTTT
size: NA; J: TRBJ2-2; D: TRBD1; V: TRBV7-6; CDR3: CASSLGTGPRTGELFF; DNA: TGTGCCAGCAGCTTAGGGACAGGGCCACGCACCGGGGAGCTGTTTTTT
size: many; J: TRBJ1-2; D: NA; V: TRBV7-2; CDR3: CASSLLGTTTRTGWYGYTF; DNA: TGTGCCAGCAGCTTATTGGGAACAACCACCCGCACGGGGTGGTATGGCTACACCTTC
size: once; J: TRBJ1-2; D: NA; V: TRBV6-1; CDR3: CASGTTTGSNYGYTF; DNA: TGTGCCAGCGGTACCACGACAGGATCTAACTATGGCTACACCTTC
size: NA; J: TRBJ1-1; D: NA; V: TRBV2; CDR3: CASSANRAEGTEAFF; DNA: TGTGCCAGCAGCGCGAACAGGGCGGAGGGCACTGAAGCTTTCTTT
size: many; J: TRBJ1-1; D: NA; V: TRBV5-1; CDR3: CASSFGAGVEAFF; DNA: TGCGCCAGCAGCTTTGGGGCAGGGGTTGAAGCTTTCTTT
size: NA; J: TRBJ1-1; D: NA; V: TRBV25-1; CDR3: CASSDQPNTEAFF; DNA: TGTGCCAGCAGTGACCAGCCGAACACTGAAGCTTTCTTT
size: NA; J: TRBJ1-2; D: TRBD1; V: TRBV11-2; CDR3: CATPGTGSANYGYTF; DNA: TGTGCCACCCCCGGGACAGGGAGCGCTAACTATGGCTACACCTTC
size: NA; J: TRBJ1-1; D: NA; V: TRBV9; CDR3: CASSVEDYPLVNTEAFF; DNA: TGTGCCAGCAGCGTAGAGGACTATCCCCTGGTGAACACTGAAGCTTTCTTT
size: medium-sized; J: TRBJ2-3; D: TRBD1; V: TRBV10-3; CDR3: CAISDTGGTDTQYF; DNA: TGTGCCATCAGTGATACAGGGGGCACAGATACGCAGTATTTT
size: NA; J: TRBJ1-2; D: NA; V: TRBV7-3; CDR3: CASSLLPGDGYTF; DNA: TGTGCCAGCAGCTTACTGCCAGGGGATGGCTACACCTTC
size: many; J: TRBJ1-1; D: NA; V: TRBV6-1; CDR3: CASREGYTEAFF; DNA: TGTGCCAGCAGGGAGGGGTACACTGAAGCTTTCTTT
size: NA; J: TRBJ1-6; D: NA; V: TRBV7-9; CDR3: CASSLTVINSPLHF; DNA: TGTGCCAGCAGCTTAACCGTTATCAATTCACCCCTCCACTTT
size: NA; J: TRBJ1-6; D: NA; V: TRBV10-3; CDR3: CAISDSGANSPLHF; DNA: TGTGCCATCAGTGACAGCGGAGCTAATTCACCCCTCCACTTT
size: few; J: TRBJ1-2; D: NA; V: TRBV29-1; CDR3: CSALEDVGSYTF; DNA: TGCAGTGCTTTGGAGGACGTCGGGAGCTACACCTTC
size: NA; J: TRBJ1-2; D: TRBD1; V: TRBV2; CDR3: CASSYRGRHGYTF; DNA: TGTGCCAGCAGTTACAGGGGTAGGCATGGCTACACCTTC
size: NA; J: TRBJ1-2; D: NA; V: TRBV5-1; CDR3: CASSLALGAHGYTF; DNA: TGCGCCAGCAGCTTGGCCTTGGGGGCCCATGGCTACACCTTT
size: NA; J: TRBJ2-1; D: NA; V: TRBV19; CDR3: CASSIDSSYNEQFF; DNA: TGTGCCAGTAGTATAGACAGCTCCTACAATGAGCAGTTCTTC
size: NA; J: TRBJ1-2; D: TRBD1; V: TRBV19; CDR3: CASSIESTGNGYTF; DNA: TGTGCCAGTAGTATAGAGTCGACAGGGAATGGCTACACCTTC
size: NA; J: TRBJ2-1; D: TRBD2; V: TRBV20-1; CDR3: CSLASGVSYNEQFF; DNA: TGCAGCTTAGCTAGCGGGGTATCCTACAATGAGCAGTTCTTC
size: NA; J: TRBJ2-1; D: NA; V: TRBV25-1; CDR3: CASIPTSSNEQFF; DNA: TGTGCCAGCATCCCTACTAGCTCCAATGAGCAGTTCTTC
size: many; J: TRBJ1-1; D: NA; V: TRBV5-1; CDR3: CASSRNSNTEAFF; DNA: TGCGCCAGCAGCCGGAACAGTAACACTGAAGCTTTCTTT
size: NA; J: TRBJ2-1; D: NA; V: TRBV2; CDR3: CASSELAVDYNEQFF; DNA: TGTGCCAGCAGTGAACTCGCGGTAGACTACAATGAGCAGTTCTTC
size: NA; J: TRBJ2-3; D: TRBD2; V: TRBV19; CDR3: CASSTRGLAGFTDTQYF; DNA: TGTGCCAGTAGTACCCGGGGACTAGCGGGATTCACAGATACGCAGTATTTT
size: NA; J: TRBJ1-5; D: NA; V: TRBV15; CDR3: CATSRPGTNNQPQHF; DNA: TGTGCCACCAGCAGACCCGGGACCAACAATCAGCCCCAGCATTTT
size: NA; J: TRBJ2-7; D: TRBD1; V: TRBV29-1; CDR3: CSVGTGGLNEQYF; DNA: TGCAGCGTTGGCACAGGGGGTCTAAACGAGCAGTACTTC
size: many; J: TRBJ1-2; D: TRBD1; V: TRBV9; CDR3: CASSPWDSGGYTF; DNA: TGTGCCAGCAGCCCTTGGGACAGTGGTGGCTACACCTTC
size: many; J: TRBJ2-2; D: NA; V: TRBV5-1; CDR3: CASSLDFLAAGELFF; DNA: TGCGCCAGCAGCTTGGACTTCTTAGCTGCCGGGGAGCTGTTTTTT
size: NA; J: TRBJ1-5; D: NA; V: TRBV19; CDR3: CASSRVNQPQHF; DNA: TGTGCCAGTAGCAGGGTCAATCAGCCCCAGCATTTT
size: NA; J: TRBJ1-1; D: TRBD1; V: TRBV20-1; CDR3: CSAGQGMNTEAFF; DNA: TGCAGTGCTGGACAGGGAATGAACACTGAAGCTTTCTTT
size: once; J: TRBJ2-7; D: TRBD1; V: TRBV7-2; CDR3: CASRQGRDYEQYF; DNA: TGTGCCAGCAGACAGGGGCGAGACTACGAGCAGTACTTC
size: NA; J: TRBJ2-7; D: TRBD2; V: TRBV2; CDR3: CASSATRTSGRSHEQYF; DNA: TGTGCCAGCAGTGCAACCAGGACTAGCGGGAGGTCCCACGAGCAGTACTTC
size: few; J: TRBJ2-3; D: TRBD2; V: TRBV15; CDR3: CATSRELAGGTDTQYF; DNA: TGTGCCACCAGCAGAGAACTAGCGGGAGGCACAGATACGCAGTATTTT
size: many; J: TRBJ1-4; D: NA; V: TRBV30; CDR3: CACWDEKLFF; DNA: TGTGCCTGTTGGGATGAAAAACTGTTTTTT